These 26 T cell receptor beta chains share one sample of origin, sequenced in a study of T cell repertoires in cytomegalovirus infection. TCRdb re-called the reads with MiXCR, one entry per CDR3 protein. The table includes about 150,000 distinct CDR3 sequences, about a quarter detected once. The sequenced sample was PBMCs. All receptors derive from a human donor in good health (CMV status not recorded). Some clones in this sample may be carry-over from other donors' samples.

This chain joins TRBV12-3 or TRBV12-4 and TRBJ1-2; weak D call: TRBD1 (5 bases). This CDR3 has 16 amino acids. V was cut by 5 bases and J by 4 bases, with 20 bases left in between. CDR3 loop: CASSPGRNDRGYGYTF. In DNA form, the CDR3 reads TGTGCCAGCAGTCCGGGACGGAACGATAGGGGCTATGGCTACACCTTC.

In this sample, this clonotype turned up a few times. CDR3 sequence (DNA): TGTGCCAGCAGACTTACAGGGGGCGACACCGGGGAGCTGTTTTTT. Translation: CASRLTGGDTGELFF. This chain joins TRBV7-8 and TRBJ2-2; 9 nucleotides line up with TRBD1. V dropped 6 bases and J dropped 3; count of bases not matched to a gene: 5. Germline values: CDR1 SGHVS, CDR2 FQNEAQ. This CDR3 has 15 amino acids. Using reference TRBV7-8 and TRBJ2-2 for the parts outside the CDR3, the full variable domain is GAGVSQSPRYKVAKRGQDVALRCDPISGHVSLFWYQQALGQGPEFLTYFQNEAQLDKSGLPSDRFFAERPEGSVSTLKIQRTQQEDSAVYLCASRLTGGDTGELFFGEGSRLTVL.

The CDR3 sequence: CASSYGTSGTPTTDTQYF. DNA of the CDR3: TGTGCCAGCAGTTATGGGACTAGCGGGACTCCGACCACAGATACGCAGTATTTT. This chain joins TRBV6-5 and TRBJ2-3, with 13 bases that match TRBD2. Germline CDR1 reads MNHEY; CDR2 reads SVGAGI. V dropped 3 bases and J dropped 2; count of bases not matched to a gene: 8. This CDR3 contains 18 residues.

This clonotype occurred a few times. This chain connects TRBV7-3 to TRBJ1-1; D is perhaps TRBD1 (5 bases). Trimming removed 5 bases at V and 1 base at J, with 8 bases between. This CDR3 spans 13 amino acids. Looked up from germline, CDR1 is SGHTA and CDR2 is FQGTGA. The CDR3 DNA follows: TGTGCCAGCAGCGTCACAGGGAACACTGAAGCTTTCTTT. This gives the protein CASSVTGNTEAFF.

This clonotype was picked up many times. The rearrangement uses TRBV29-1 and TRBJ1-2; 10 nucleotides agree with TRBD1. CDR1 is SQVTM and CDR2 is ANQGSEA in the germline V gene. J lost 4 bases, V lost 4 bases, and 12 bases had no gene match. CDR3 length: 16 residues. The CDR3 coding sequence is TGCAGCGTTGGGCCAACCGGGACAGGGGTGGGCTATGGCTACACCTTC. This encodes CSVGPTGTGVGYGYTF.

The rearrangement links TRBV6-1 to TRBJ2-7; D possibly corresponds to TRBD2 (5 bases). Trimming removed 5 bases from V and 3 bases from J, with 17 bases in between. Germline V gene sequence: CDR1 MNHNS, CDR2 SASEGT. The CDR3 is 15 amino acids. CDR3 region: CASSPPALRVYEQYF. The CDR3 DNA reads as TGTGCCAGCAGTCCGCCGGCGTTGCGGGTCTACGAGCAGTACTTC.

The V and J genes are TRBV4-1 and TRBJ1-5; 9 bases are shared with TRBD1. The CDR3 spans 15 residues. Germline CDR1 reads MGHRA; CDR2 reads YSYEKL. V trimming: 0 bases; J trimming: 7 bases; junction bases outside the gene matches: 4. The CDR3 protein is CASSQDYRGHQPQHF. CDR3 coding DNA: TGCGCCAGCAGCCAAGATTACAGGGGGCACCAGCCCCAGCATTTT.

There are a few counts of this clonotype. The chain couples TRBV2 to TRBJ2-5; D gene ambiguous. The CDR3 contains 14 residues. Trimming left V 7 bases short and J 3 bases short, with 15 bases between. Germline values: CDR1 SNHLY, CDR2 FYNNEI. CDR3 in amino acids: CASKRRSTEETQYF. In DNA form, the CDR3 reads TGTGCCAGCAAAAGACGGAGTACCGAAGAGACCCAGTACTTC.

V and J are TRBV14 and TRBJ2-3; TRBD1 matches at 8 bases. This CDR3 has 17 residues. The V gene end was trimmed by 0 bases and the J gene end by 4 bases; junction bases not matched to a gene: 9. In germline, CDR1 is SGHDN, CDR2 FVKESK. The CDR3 protein is CASSQETSTGGSDTQYF. CDR3 nucleotides: TGTGCCAGCAGCCAAGAAACAAGCACAGGGGGTTCAGATACGCAGTATTTT.

This clonotype has a handful of counts. V usage is TRBV19 and J usage is TRBJ1-2; D remains unclear. The V and J ends lost 5 bases and 2 bases respectively, with 15 bases between them. The germline gives CDR1 LNHDA, CDR2 SQIVND (reference sequence). The CDR3 is made up of 15 amino acids. CDR3 nucleotide sequence: TGTGCCAGTAGTGCCCGCAATCTGTTAAACTATGGCTACACCTTC. Its translation: CASSARNLLNYGYTF.

This clonotype has only a few counts. The chain couples TRBV30 to TRBJ2-1, with TRBD1 matching over 8 bases. Germline V lookup: CDR1 GTSNPN, CDR2 SVGIG (reference sequence). CDR3 length equals 15 residues. V lost 0 bases and J lost 3; bases outside the gene matches: 4. CDR3 nucleotides: TGTGCCTGGAGTGTACTTGGGACAGGCTACAATGAGCAGTTCTTC. It yields the protein CAWSVLGTGYNEQFF.

The gene calls are TRBV7-6 and TRBJ2-6, with 10 bases lining up with TRBD1. V dropped 5 bases and J dropped 0; count of bases not matched to a gene: 7. This CDR3 has 18 residues. Germline CDR1 reads SGHVS; CDR2 reads FNYEAQ. The CDR3 spells CASSPRDRGPSGANVLTF. CDR3 coding DNA: TGTGCCAGCAGCCCTCGGGACAGGGGTCCCTCTGGGGCCAACGTCCTGACTTTC.

The chain recombines TRBV18 with TRBJ2-3, with D unclear. V was trimmed by 1 base and J by 4 bases, leaving 9 bases between them. The CDR3 totals 14 residues. Germline CDR1 reads KGHSH; CDR2 reads LQKENI. CDR3 in DNA: TGTGCCAGCTCACCACTACAGAAGCCAGATACGCAGTATTTT. It yields the protein CASSPLQKPDTQYF.

This clonotype has more than one count but fewer than ten. V gene TRBV19 combines with J gene TRBJ2-1, with D unresolved. The CDR3 is made up of 15 amino acids. The germline V and J ends were trimmed by 1 base and 0 bases, with 7 bases remaining between them. Germline V gene lookup returns CDR1 LNHDA and CDR2 SQIVND (reference sequence). The CDR3 spells CASSIGSDSYNEQFF. CDR3 nucleotide sequence: TGTGCCAGTAGTATAGGAAGCGACTCCTACAATGAGCAGTTCTTC.

This clonotype was counted at least ten times. The rearrangement links TRBV7-2 to TRBJ2-1, with TRBD1 matching over 9 bases. The CDR3 consists of 15 residues. Trimming took 2 bases from V and 8 from J; bases not matched to a gene: 7. The germline V gene encodes CDR1 SGHTA and CDR2 FQGNSA. The chain's CDR3 is CASSLLGQGLDEQFF. In DNA, the CDR3 is TGTGCCAGCAGCTTACTCGGACAGGGGTTAGATGAGCAGTTCTTC.

The chain is built from TRBV7-8 and TRBJ2-1, with 10 bases lining up with TRBD2. The CDR3 runs to 16 residues. Germline V lookup: CDR1 SGHVS, CDR2 FQNEAQ. V lost 3 bases, J lost 1 base, and 3 bases stayed unmatched. The CDR3, as DNA: TGTGCCAGCAGCTTCCTAGCGGGGGTGTCCTACAATGAGCAGTTCTTC. Translated: CASSFLAGVSYNEQFF.

The rearrangement links TRBV24-1 to TRBJ2-1; D might be TRBD1 (6 bases). V was cut by 10 bases and J by 7 bases, with 22 bases left in between. Germline CDR1 reads KGHDR; CDR2 reads SFDVKD. The CDR3 loop spans 15 amino acids. In nucleotides, the CDR3 is TGTGCCACTGCCCCGGAGGACAGAGCACGGAATGAGCAGTTCTTC. Translated: CATAPEDRARNEQFF.

This rearrangement joins TRBV28 to TRBJ1-5, with D perhaps matching TRBD1 (6 bases). Trimming pared 7 bases from V and 6 bases from J, leaving 16 bases between. This CDR3 spans 14 amino acids. CDR1 is MDHEN and CDR2 is SYDVKM in the germline V gene. The CDR3 region has the DNA TGTGCCAGCACCCTCGCGGGCAGGGGTCAGCCCCAGCATTTT. Translation gives CASTLAGRGQPQHF.

This clonotype was counted ten times or more. The chain employs TRBV28 and TRBJ1-1; 7 nucleotides match TRBD1. CDR1 and CDR2 (germline): MDHEN, SYDVKM. This CDR3 spans 14 amino acids. Trimming at V came to 0 bases and at J to 4 bases, leaving 2 bases not matched to a gene. Here the CDR3 reads CASSLWSGGTEAFF. CDR3 nucleotides: TGTGCCAGCAGTTTATGGTCAGGGGGCACTGAAGCTTTCTTT.

This clonotype has just one count. The chain has TRBV5-6 and TRBJ1-5, with 7 positions matching TRBD1. V dropped 4 bases and J dropped 7; count of bases not matched to a gene: 20. There are 18 residues in the CDR3. In germline, CDR1 is SGHDT, CDR2 YYEEEE. CDR3 protein: CASSLTPGRGSLSQPQHF. The CDR3 DNA reads as TGTGCCAGCAGCCTAACCCCCGGCAGGGGGTCATTGAGCCAGCCCCAGCATTTT.

The V call is TRBV6-5, the J call TRBJ2-5, with 7 bases identical to TRBD2. Trimming removed 1 base from V and 4 bases from J; junction bases left unmatched: 3. The CDR3 spans 14 residues. Per the germline V gene, CDR1 is MNHEY and CDR2 is SVGAGI. The DNA of the CDR3 is TGTGCCAGCAGTTACTACGGGGGGAGAGAGACCCAGTACTTC. It codes for CASSYYGGRETQYF.

CDR3 sequence: CATSRGETQYF. CDR3 coding DNA: TGTGCCACCAGCAGAGGGGAGACCCAGTACTTC. The rearrangement joins TRBV15 to TRBJ2-5; D unclear. The CDR3 extends over 11 amino acids. Trimming stripped 1 base from V and 5 bases from J, with 2 bases between. In germline, CDR1 is LNHNV, CDR2 YYDKDF (reference sequence).

This clonotype has a handful of counts. The rearrangement joins TRBV7-2 to TRBJ2-7, with TRBD1 as a possible D gene (5 bases). The CDR3 has 15 amino acids. CDR1 SGHTA and CDR2 FQGNSA come from the germline V gene. Trimming shortened V by 1 base and J by 2 bases, and 12 bases separated the two germline ends. CDR3 amino acids: CASSLGGSGPYEQYF. DNA for the CDR3: TGTGCCAGCAGCTTAGGGGGTTCAGGGCCCTACGAGCAGTACTTC. Full variable domain (outside the CDR3, taken from reference TRBV7-2 and TRBJ2-7): GAGVSQSPSNKVTEKGKDVELRCDPISGHTALYWYRQSLGQGLEFLIYFQGNSAPDKSGLPSDRFSAERTGGSVSTLTIQRTQQEDSAVYLCASSLGGSGPYEQYFGPGTRLTVT.

This clonotype occurred a few times. The chain employs TRBV4-1 and TRBJ1-3; 9 nucleotides match TRBD1. CDR1 is MGHRA and CDR2 is YSYEKL in the germline V gene. V dropped 4 bases and J dropped 4; count of bases not matched to a gene: 5. The CDR3 has 15 amino acids. CDR3 region: CASSRGQGTGNTIYF. The CDR3 DNA follows: TGCGCCAGCAGCCGGGGACAGGGAACCGGAAACACCATATATTTT.

CDR3 sequence reads: CSASPSRGDSPLHF. The DNA of the CDR3 is TGCAGTGCTAGTCCGTCCAGGGGAGATTCACCCCTCCACTTT. V gene TRBV20-1 combines with J gene TRBJ1-6; weak D call: TRBD1 (6 bases). The CDR3 loop spans 14 amino acids. The germline V gene encodes CDR1 DFQATT and CDR2 SNEGSKA (reference sequence). V was clipped by 3 bases and J by 8 bases, with 14 bases between them.

This chain uses TRBV20-1 with TRBJ2-7, with TRBD1 matching over 12 bases. This CDR3 contains 18 residues. Germline trimming cut 5 bases from V and 1 base from J; bases unmatched to any gene: 15. Germline V gene data show CDR1 as DFQATT and CDR2 as SNEGSKA (reference sequence). CDR3 amino acids: CSAGSGTGGPRPSYEQYF. CDR3 nucleotides: TGCAGTGCTGGTTCCGGGACAGGGGGCCCCCGTCCATCCTACGAGCAGTACTTC.